The present TCR beta chain was sequenced within a study of T-cell memory formation after mild COVID-19. A note on this clonotype: Its cognate antigen is unknown.

Germline lookup yields CDR1 DFQATT and CDR2 SNEGSKA (reference sequence). Trimming took off 6 bases at V and 0 bases at J, with 9 bases between the two ends. CDR3 length equals 13 residues. TCRdb redid the calling of the 5' RACE reads with MiXCR, one entry per CDR3 protein. This table has fewer than 650,000 distinct CDR3 sequences, approximately 15% appearing once. Study-wide findings and caveats: Contracting CD4+ clones sat mainly in CM and EM; CD8+ in EMRA. What remained unconfirmed was the SARS-CoV-2 specificity of second-wave clones peaking on day 37. Some clones that responded were present in memory (sampled pre-infection), which suggests cross-reactive memory joined. CD4/CD8 balance held among clones contracting day 15 to 85, and later expanders leaned CD4+.

J is TRBJ1-3 and V is TRBV20-1, with D perhaps TRBD1 (6 bases). Sequenced: PBMCs or a T cell subset sorted from them (not recorded which). The sequence was collected from an adult woman who had mild COVID-19 (a few samples of this study predate the infection). Cell type and time point are not known. For the CDR3, the DNA is TGCAGTGCCGTGGACAGCTCTGGAAACACCATATATTTT. It codes for CSAVDSSGNTIYF.